A single sample is the source of the 10 T cell receptor beta chains below, sequenced in a study of T cell changes during pregnancy in multiple sclerosis (dated by TCRdb to about 2019). Library preparation used the immunoSEQ multiplex PCR assay. This is the immuneACCESS table as TCRdb keeps it, with only in-frame sequences that have V and J called. A part of the clones is gone; compared with another copy, unresolved V genes explain less than half, and the rest is unexplained. For this sample there are more than 70,000 clones; about nine tenths appear just once. Jointly, the top ten make up 1.5% to 2% of the sample. The sequencing used peripheral blood, collected after pregnancy. Receptors originate from a female donor in good health, enrolled as a control in a pregnancy study.

This clone was picked up a small number of times. The chain joins TRBV5-6 to TRBJ1-1; unclear D gene. The germline gives CDR1 SGHDT, CDR2 YYEEEE. CDR3 length: 13 residues. Between the trimmed V and J ends, which lost 2 bases and 1 base, there was a span of 6 bases. The chain's CDR3 is CASSFQQNTEAFF. CDR3 DNA: TGTGCCAGCAGCTTTCAACAGAACACTGAAGCTTTCTTT.

There are a few counts of this clone. The genes are TRBV7-8 and TRBJ2-5, with 8 bases identical to TRBD2. Trimming cost V 5 bases and J 5 bases; bases outside gene matches: 4. This CDR3 contains 13 residues. CDR1 is SGHVS and CDR2 is FQNEAQ in the germline V gene. As DNA, the CDR3 is TGTGCCAGCAGCCCGACTAGCGTGGAGACCCAGTACTTC. As protein: CASSPTSVETQYF.

V and J are TRBV28 and TRBJ1-5; D gene unclear. The germline V gene has CDR1 MDHEN and CDR2 SYDVKM. The CDR3 length is 12 residues. Trimming removed 7 bases from V and 1 base from J, with 5 bases in between. The CDR3 DNA reads TGTGCCAGCAAAGAGAGCAATCAGCCCCAGCATTTT. Amino acids: CASKESNQPQHF.

This clone came up a few times. This rearrangement joins TRBV30 to TRBJ1-1; maybe TRBD1 (6 bases). The CDR3 extends over 12 amino acids. Trimming took off 4 bases at V and 11 bases at J, with 17 bases between the two ends. In germline, CDR1 is GTSNPN, CDR2 SVGIG (reference sequence). In nucleotides, the CDR3 is TGTGCCTGGATGGTGGCGGGGGCAGGGGCTTTCTTT. Amino acid sequence: CAWMVAGAGAFF.

The CDR3 spells CASSQDGAGDSYEQYF. CDR3 nucleotides: TGTGCCAGCAGCCAAGACGGGGCGGGGGACTCCTACGAGCAGTACTTC. The J gene is TRBJ2-7, the V gene TRBV4-2; 7 bases agree with TRBD2. The CDR3 runs to 16 residues. Germline assignment: CDR1 LGHNA and CDR2 YNFKEQ. Trimming took 0 bases from V and 0 from J; bases not matched to a gene: 5.

Here the CDR3 DNA reads TGTGCCAGCAGCTTAGGCCGGGGGGCCCAGGGGGAAGCTTTCTTT. Translating gives CASSLGRGAQGEAFF. V usage is TRBV7-2 and J usage is TRBJ1-1; TRBD1 is a possible D gene (6 bases). Germline V gene sequence: CDR1 SGHTA, CDR2 FQGNSA. The CDR3 is 15 amino acids. Trimming pared 1 base from V and 8 bases from J, leaving 17 bases between.

This clone came up once. This chain uses TRBV5-6 with TRBJ2-7; D remains ambiguous. With 2 bases removed from V and 5 bases from J, the gap between germline ends came to 8 bases. CDR3 length: 12 residues. Germline CDR1 SGHDT, CDR2 YYEEEE. As DNA, the CDR3 is TGTGCCAGCAGCTTTCACAACAACGAGCAGTACTTC. This gives the protein CASSFHNNEQYF.

The rearrangement uses TRBV19 and TRBJ1-5, with 10 nucleotides matching TRBD1. The CDR3 consists of 17 residues. With V trimmed by 3 bases and J by 2 bases, 7 bases remained unmatched. Per the germline V gene, CDR1 is LNHDA and CDR2 is SQIVND (reference sequence). The CDR3 bases are TGTGCCAGTAGTATGGGGGACAGGGGAGTTGGCAATCAGCCCCAGCATTTT. It yields the protein CASSMGDRGVGNQPQHF.

The chain combines TRBV6-5 with TRBJ1-1; possibly TRBD1 for D (5 bases). V lost 0 bases and J lost 6, with 8 bases in between. The CDR3 length is 13 residues. CDR1 is MNHEY and CDR2 is SVGAGI in the germline V gene. DNA of the CDR3: TGTGCCAGCAGTTACTCGACAGTTGCTGAAGCTTTCTTT. It codes for CASSYSTVAEAFF.

The chain carries TRBV4-1 and TRBJ1-4, with D perhaps matching TRBD1 (6 bases). With 0 bases removed from V and 5 bases from J, the gap between germline ends came to 16 bases. Per germline, CDR1 MGHRA and CDR2 YSYEKL. The CDR3 runs 17 residues. CDR3: CASSQDGGQNFNEKLFF. CDR3 in DNA: TGCGCCAGCAGCCAAGATGGCGGACAGAATTTCAATGAAAAACTGTTTTTT.